This T cell receptor beta chain was found in a study of monozygotic twins with cystic fibrosis. Study outcomes and limitations: Monozygotic CF twin pairs shared significantly more nucleotide-identical clonotypes than unrelated CF individuals did. Low clonality (median roughly 0.0099) suggested a mostly naive repertoire. Co-twins had the most similar V usage for 13 of 16 pairs, J for 8. No link emerged between shared CDR3 counts and age, concordance or severity.

The CDR3 has 13 residues. V dropped 7 bases and J dropped 0 bases, with 8 bases sitting between them. CDR1 and CDR2 from the germline V gene are MNHEY and SMNVEV (reference sequence). Libraries were prepared by immunoSEQ multiplex PCR; TCRdb keeps only in-frame clonotypes and omits some of them. The table includes 30,000 to 40,000 clones, 90% to 95% detected once. As regards this clone: Its antigen is as yet unknown.

The chain carries TRBV27 and TRBJ2-3; D gene uncertain. The sequence was obtained from a boy under 10 years old with cystic fibrosis. The source material was blood. CDR3 loop: CASTTTSTDTQYF. In DNA form, the CDR3 reads TGTGCCAGCACCACGACTAGCACAGATACGCAGTATTTT.